The clone carrying this T cell receptor (beta chain) was seen ten or more times. This sample stems from a study of cytomegalovirus exposure and HLA in healthy donors. Trimming pared 3 bases from V and 0 bases from J, leaving 17 bases between. This CDR3 spans 17 amino acids. The germline V gene encodes CDR1 MDHEN and CDR2 SYDVKM. PCR amplification relied on 60 Vbeta primers (plus 13 Jbeta primers). Clones were sequenced by immunoSEQ multiplex PCR, and TCRdb holds only the in-frame ones, with some missing. The data show 120,000 or so clones, 79% seen once. The origin of this receptor is a man aged 18 to 29 in good health and CMV-seronegative. The chain has TRBV28 and TRBJ1-1; possible D gene TRBD1, 6 bases. Sequencing was performed on PBMCs. The CDR3 region is CASSFGGASPMNTEAFF. The CDR3 DNA reads TGTGCCAGCAGTTTCGGGGGGGCTTCACCCATGAACACTGAAGCTTTCTTT.